This T cell receptor beta chain was obtained from a study of response to subunit inactivated influenza vaccine. Study results and caveats: Few additional T cells are recruited per seasonal influenza vaccination, authors suggested.

TCRdb reprocessed the RT-PCR reads with MiXCR, giving one entry per CDR3 protein. The data show about 650,000 distinct CDR3 sequences, with 11% to 15% seen just once and about 7.6% held by the top ten. A note on this clonotype: Its specificity is not known.

CDR3 size: 17 residues. Germline assignment: CDR1 LGHDT and CDR2 YNNKEL (reference sequence). J lost 5 bases, V lost 2 bases, and 12 bases had no gene match. The genes are TRBV3-1 and TRBJ1-1; TRBD1 matches 9 bases. The source was PBMCs from blood, collected 14 days before vaccination. This receptor was obtained from a man aged 50 to 60 who received an inactivated influenza vaccine. The CDR3 protein is CASSQYLGTGRITEAFF. CDR3 bases: TGTGCCAGCAGCCAATACCTGGGGACAGGGCGTATAACTGAAGCTTTCTTT.